These T cell receptor beta chains were read from a single sample in a study of blood T cell repertoires in COVID-19. Sequencing was performed with immunoSEQ multiplex PCR; in TCRdb, only in-frame clones are kept and a portion is missing. The table has about 42,000 clones, 80% to 90% seen once. Sequenced material: peripheral blood. Every receptor here comes from a man under 40 with active or convalescent COVID-19. The CDR3 runs from the conserved cysteine through the conserved F or W. The order of the fields is CDR3 DNA, CDR3 protein, clone size, V gene, D gene, J gene. D genes are given only for firm matches. Clone size is given for some rows only: seen once, a few or many times, or a class if the clone is expanded.

TGTGCCTGGAGTGGGACTAGCGGGAGGGCCAATGAGCAGTTCTTC | CAWSGTSGRANEQFF | few | TRBV30 | TRBD2 | TRBJ2-1
TGTGCCAGCTCACTTCACCTAGTAATACAGGGTTGGGAGACCCAGTACTTC | CASSLHLVIQGWETQYF | - | TRBV18 | - | TRBJ2-5
TGCGCCAGCAGTCCCGGACTAGCGGGGGGTTATACGCAGTATTTT | CASSPGLAGGYTQYF | - | TRBV4-1 | TRBD2 | TRBJ2-3
TGTGCCAGCAGTTGGGGGACTAGCGGGGGCTACGAGCAGTACTTC | CASSWGTSGGYEQYF | - | TRBV27 | TRBD2 | TRBJ2-7
TGTGCCAGCATCTGGGGCTCAAGTCGGGGCTACACCTTC | CASIWGSSRGYTF | once | TRBV2 | - | TRBJ1-2
TGTGCCAGCAGTGTACAGGGGGCCAACTACCCCTACGAGCAGTACTTC | CASSVQGANYPYEQYF | - | TRBV6-1 | TRBD1 | TRBJ2-7
TGTGCCAGCAGCTTGGGGGAGGCCCCCCTCTATGGCTACACCTTC | CASSLGEAPLYGYTF | - | TRBV5-4 | - | TRBJ1-2
TGTGCCACCAGTGATCCATCCGGGGGGAACTATGGCTACACCTTC | CATSDPSGGNYGYTF | once | TRBV24-1 | - | TRBJ1-2
TGTGCCAGCAGTGACATCTCCTACGAGCAGTACTTC | CASSDISYEQYF | - | TRBV25-1 | - | TRBJ2-7
TGTGCCAGCAGCCAGAGGATGACAGGGCGTACTGAGCAGTTCTTC | CASSQRMTGRTEQFF | - | TRBV14 | TRBD1 | TRBJ2-1
TGTGCCAGCAGCTTTAAGGGGGCGGGGGAGACCCAGTACTTC | CASSFKGAGETQYF | - | TRBV7-2 | - | TRBJ2-5
TGTGCCATACGACAGGGGCATGCAACTAATGAAAAACTGTTTTTT | CAIRQGHATNEKLFF | - | TRBV15 | TRBD1 | TRBJ1-4
TGTGCCACCAGTGATCTAGGACTAGCGGGAGCATCAGATACGCAGTATTTT | CATSDLGLAGASDTQYF | - | TRBV24-1 | TRBD2 | TRBJ2-3
TGCGCCAGCAGCCACGCAGAGGGTTATGAGCAGTTCTTC | CASSHAEGYEQFF | - | TRBV5-1 | - | TRBJ2-1
TGTGCCAGTACCAGCAGCGGGGGGGCCCACGAGCAGTACTTC | CASTSSGGAHEQYF | - | TRBV19 | TRBD2 | TRBJ2-7
TGTGCCAGCAGTTCAGGGTTAGGAAACACCATATATTTT | CASSSGLGNTIYF | - | TRBV25-1 | - | TRBJ1-3
TGTGCCAGCAGTTATTTTGGGGACAGGGGTTCACCCCTCCACTTT | CASSYFGDRGSPLHF | few | TRBV6-5 | TRBD1 | TRBJ1-6
TGTGCCACCAGCAGAGGCCAGGGAATGAACACTGAAGCTTTCTTT | CATSRGQGMNTEAFF | - | TRBV15 | - | TRBJ1-1
TGTGCCAGCAGCTTCGGTCGGACAAAAGGGGCCAATGAGCAGTTCTTC | CASSFGRTKGANEQFF | - | TRBV5-4 | - | TRBJ2-1
TGTGCCTGGAACCCTTGGACAGCGAGCTCTGGAAACACCATATATTTT | CAWNPWTASSGNTIYF | once | TRBV30 | - | TRBJ1-3
TGTGCCAGTAGTATTGGTAGCGGGGGTTACAATGAGCAGTTCTTC | CASSIGSGGYNEQFF | - | TRBV19 | TRBD2 | TRBJ2-1
TGTGCCAGCAGTCACGAGTACAATGAGCAGTTCTTC | CASSHEYNEQFF | - | TRBV6-5 | - | TRBJ2-1
TGTGCCAGCAGGTGGGGGGACTATGGCTACACCTTC | CASRWGDYGYTF | once | TRBV6-5 | - | TRBJ1-2
TGTGCCAGCAGTTTTTTTCGGGGGTTTCCTCAGCCCCAGCATTTT | CASSFFRGFPQPQHF | - | TRBV28 | - | TRBJ1-5
TGTGCCAGCTCACCACGGGGGGGTACCACTGAAGCTTTCTTT | CASSPRGGTTEAFF | - | TRBV18 | - | TRBJ1-1
TGTGCCAGCAGACCCGCAGGGGGGAGGCAAGAGACCCAGTACTTC | CASRPAGGRQETQYF | - | TRBV7-9 | - | TRBJ2-5
TGTGCCAGCAGTTACTCGGAACCGGGGAACACTGAAGCTTTCTTT | CASSYSEPGNTEAFF | - | TRBV6-5 | - | TRBJ1-1
TGTGCCAGCAGGGCGACAACTAACTATGGCTACACCTTC | CASRATTNYGYTF | - | TRBV12-3/TRBV12-4 | - | TRBJ1-2
TGTGCCGGGACAGACGAATTTTCCTACGAGCAGTACTTC | CAGTDEFSYEQYF | once | TRBV6-5 | TRBD1 | TRBJ2-7
TGTGCCAGCAGACTGGACAGGGTGAACACCGGGGAGCTGTTTTTT | CASRLDRVNTGELFF | - | TRBV2 | TRBD1 | TRBJ2-2
TGCAGCGTTGAAGGGAATAGCGGTGAGCAGTTCTTC | CSVEGNSGEQFF | - | TRBV29-1 | - | TRBJ2-1
TGTGCCAGTAGTATACTCAGTAGCAATCAGCCCCAGCATTTT | CASSILSSNQPQHF | - | TRBV19 | - | TRBJ1-5
TGTGCCAGCAGCTTAGCAGGCAGGGGTAGCACAGATACGCAGTATTTT | CASSLAGRGSTDTQYF | - | TRBV7-6 | - | TRBJ2-3
TGTGCCAGCAGCTTGGGGTCGGGAGGGCCGTACAATGAGCAGTTCTTC | CASSLGSGGPYNEQFF | - | TRBV5-4 | TRBD2 | TRBJ2-1
TGTGCCAGCAGCTGGAGTACTAGCGGGGGGTACGAGCAGTACTTC | CASSWSTSGGYEQYF | - | TRBV2 | TRBD2 | TRBJ2-7
TGTGCCAGCTCACAGCGGGACCTACCCTCCTCTGGGGCCAACGTCCTGACTTTC | CASSQRDLPSSGANVLTF | once | TRBV18 | TRBD2 | TRBJ2-6
TGTGCCAGCAGGTCAACAGGGGGCCATGAGCAGTTCTTC | CASRSTGGHEQFF | - | TRBV6-6 | TRBD1 | TRBJ2-1
TGCGCCAGCAGCTTGGCAGCAGGGGGCGTCAAGACTGAAGCTTTCTTT | CASSLAAGGVKTEAFF | few | TRBV5-1 | TRBD1 | TRBJ1-1
TGTGCCAGCAGCTTGAGACTAGCGGGGATGTCAGATACGCAGTATTTT | CASSLRLAGMSDTQYF | - | TRBV7-8 | TRBD2 | TRBJ2-3
TGTGCCAGCAGCACCATCCAGGGAGGTGGAAACACCATATATTTT | CASSTIQGGGNTIYF | - | TRBV7-9 | - | TRBJ1-3
TGTGCCAGTAGTATTACGGTATCAGGCACCATATATTTT | CASSITVSGTIYF | - | TRBV19 | - | TRBJ1-3
TGTGCCAGCAGTTACGCGGGGGGCGGTGAGACCCAGTACTTC | CASSYAGGGETQYF | - | TRBV6-5 | TRBD2 | TRBJ2-5
TGCGCCAGCAGCCAGGGGCTTAGCACCGGGGAGCTGTTTTTT | CASSQGLSTGELFF | - | TRBV4-1 | - | TRBJ2-2
TGTGCCAGCAGCTTAGTTCTAGCGGGGGTGGAGACCCAGTACTTC | CASSLVLAGVETQYF | - | TRBV7-9 | TRBD2 | TRBJ2-5
TGCGCCAGCAGCGGCTCCAGGGCTTGGAACACTGAAGCTTTCTTT | CASSGSRAWNTEAFF | - | TRBV5-1 | - | TRBJ1-1
TGCGCCAGCAGGGCTGGGACAGGTAGTCTTGGGGCCAACGTCCTGACTTTC | CASRAGTGSLGANVLTF | - | TRBV5-1 | TRBD1 | TRBJ2-6
TGTGCCAGTAGTCCCGGAGCACAGGGGGCCCACGAGCAGTACTTC | CASSPGAQGAHEQYF | - | TRBV19 | TRBD1 | TRBJ2-7
TGTGCCAGCTCACAACCGGGACTAGCGGGAAGGGGTACAGATACGCAGTATTTT | CASSQPGLAGRGTDTQYF | - | TRBV18 | TRBD2 | TRBJ2-3
TGCAGCGTTGTCAGGGTGGTCAACTATGGCTACACCTTC | CSVVRVVNYGYTF | - | TRBV29-1 | - | TRBJ1-2
TGTGCCAGTAGTATAGCATTCCCTAACTATGGCTACACCTTC | CASSIAFPNYGYTF | medium-sized | TRBV19 | - | TRBJ1-2
TGTGCCAGCAGCCAATTGCTGGGACAGGTCACAGATACGCAGTATTTT | CASSQLLGQVTDTQYF | - | TRBV5-6 | TRBD1 | TRBJ2-3
TGTGCCAGCAGCCGCCCGGGACAAGGGGACTACACCTTC | CASSRPGQGDYTF | - | TRBV7-8 | - | TRBJ1-2
TGTGCCAGCAGTTTATCAGTCCAGGGCACTGAAGCTTTCTTT | CASSLSVQGTEAFF | - | TRBV27 | - | TRBJ1-1